The 5 T cell receptor beta chains below come from one sample, sequenced in a study of cytomegalovirus exposure and HLA in healthy donors. Amplification used 60 Vbeta primers and 13 Jbeta primers. The assay was immunoSEQ multiplex PCR, and TCRdb's table has in-frame clones only and misses some. The sample records 150,000 to 200,000 clones, approximately 80% being singletons. Sample: PBMCs. The receptors originated from a woman aged 45 to 65 in good health and CMV-seronegative.

The V gene is TRBV6-5, the J gene TRBJ2-1, with 10 bases fitting TRBD2. The V gene's germline CDR1 is MNHEY and CDR2 SVGAGI. The CDR3 length is 16 residues. V lost 3 bases and J lost 6; bases outside the gene matches: 8. In DNA, the CDR3 is TGTGCCAGCAGTTATGGGTCGAGCGGGGGGGCCAATGAGCAGTTCTTC. This translates into CASSYGSSGGANEQFF.

This clone was detected only once. The genes are TRBV5-1 and TRBJ2-7, with 12 bases lining up with TRBD1. V lost 4 bases, J lost 5 bases, and 4 bases stayed unmatched. Germline V CDR1 and CDR2: SGHRS, YFSETQ. The CDR3 runs 14 residues. DNA for the CDR3: TGCGCCAGCAGCGCGGGACAGGGGGCGGACGAGCAGTACTTC. The encoded protein is CASSAGQGADEQYF.

This chain joins TRBV10-2 and TRBJ2-7, with 10 bases aligning to TRBD1. The V segment lost 7 bases and the J segment 6 bases; nucleotides outside the gene matches: 9. This CDR3 region has 14 residues. Per the germline V gene, CDR1 is WSHSY and CDR2 is SAAADI. The CDR3 nucleotides read TGCGCCAGCACTTTAGGGACAGGGGTCTCCGAGCAGTACTTC. It translates to CASTLGTGVSEQYF.

This clone turned up a few times. The rearrangement links TRBV30 to TRBJ1-2, with D unclear. The V gene's germline CDR1 is GTSNPN and CDR2 SVGIG (reference sequence). The CDR3 contains 13 residues. The V gene lost 4 bases and the J gene lost 2 bases, with 11 bases spanning the gap. The CDR3 here is CAWKLERNYGYTF. CDR3 sequence (DNA): TGTGCCTGGAAGCTTGAGAGAAACTATGGCTACACCTTC.

The gene calls are TRBV29-1 and TRBJ2-7; possible D gene TRBD1, 7 bases. The CDR3 runs to 12 residues. Germline values: CDR1 SQVTM, CDR2 ANQGSEA. V dropped 6 bases and J dropped 4 bases, with 13 bases sitting between them. CDR3 in DNA: TGCAGCGTGGTGCGGGACAGTTACGAGCAGTACTTC. Its translation: CSVVRDSYEQYF.